A selection of T cell receptor beta chains follows, all from one sample in a study of siplizumab effects on memory and regulatory T cells. Here immunoSEQ multiplex PCR was the method, and the copy in TCRdb shows in-frame clones only, minus some. Of 94,000 or so clones in the sample, roughly 96% were seen once. The sequencing sample was made of naive CD4+ T cells sorted from blood. These receptors all come from a human donor in good health. CDR3s leave out the opening cysteine and the closing phenylalanine or tryptophan. Each record gives: clone size, V gene, CDR3 length, CDR3 protein. Only part of the rows carry a size: once, few, many, or a class if the clone is expanded.

.	TRBV11-2	12	ASSLDGTNTEAF
.	TRBV18	10	ASSPPNPEAF
.	TRBV11-2	14	ASSLGQSSYNSPLH
once	TRBV28	11	ASRRTRSGPQH
.	TRBV19	17	ASSRDRVNSGSLRETQY
.	TRBV9	15	ASSVDPSGGLRETQY
.	TRBV7-6	12	ASSPSGGLDTQY
.	TRBV2	12	ASSEGQTDYTIY
.	TRBV27	13	ASSLMDRVTYEQY
.	TRBV6-5	11	ASSLTGNQPQH
.	TRBV6-1	11	ASNEAGANVLT
few	TRBV18	10	ASSPSNYGYT
.	TRBV11-3	12	ASSPLGGAGELF
.	TRBV5-1	12	ASSLVAGLETQY
few	TRBV19	11	ASRPRLGYGYT
.	TRBV6-6	11	ASLDQGGAGYT
once	TRBV28	10	ASTSSGNEQF
once	TRBV28	11	ASRAGLNSPLH
.	TRBV7-2	11	ASSPPMSFGQF
.	TRBV19	12	ASSMGRLNTEAF
.	TRBV7-2	11	ASRTTLPGELF
.	TRBV2	11	ASSEGTAYGYT
.	TRBV6-7	16	ASSYSGQGARVNTEAF
.	TRBV30	10	AWMSGWGEQY
.	TRBV9	11	ASSVGVGETQY
.	TRBV6-6	13	ASSSDVGRNYGYT
.	TRBV7-3	12	ASSLEAGIGEQY
.	TRBV19	12	ASSFSGTNYGYT
once	TRBV28	10	ASSLRGYGYT
.	TRBV18	11	ASSPPGQETQY
.	TRBV6-1	13	ASSGGEGGNYGYT
.	TRBV28	15	ASSFLVGNAVGEKLF
.	TRBV9	9	ASSLEETQY
.	TRBV6-5	11	ASSLQGTDTQY
.	TRBV18	12	ASSPRQGDYGYT
.	TRBV11-3	13	ASSLSGIGNQPQH
once	TRBV6-1	12	ASSEVLGNQPQH
.	TRBV27	11	ASSFRGNQPQH
.	TRBV10-3	13	AISARTGGDYEQY
.	TRBV28	12	ASSSRGSGGTQY
.	TRBV5-6	14	ASSFRQGWGNQPQH
.	TRBV6-6	12	ASSYRGRDTEAF